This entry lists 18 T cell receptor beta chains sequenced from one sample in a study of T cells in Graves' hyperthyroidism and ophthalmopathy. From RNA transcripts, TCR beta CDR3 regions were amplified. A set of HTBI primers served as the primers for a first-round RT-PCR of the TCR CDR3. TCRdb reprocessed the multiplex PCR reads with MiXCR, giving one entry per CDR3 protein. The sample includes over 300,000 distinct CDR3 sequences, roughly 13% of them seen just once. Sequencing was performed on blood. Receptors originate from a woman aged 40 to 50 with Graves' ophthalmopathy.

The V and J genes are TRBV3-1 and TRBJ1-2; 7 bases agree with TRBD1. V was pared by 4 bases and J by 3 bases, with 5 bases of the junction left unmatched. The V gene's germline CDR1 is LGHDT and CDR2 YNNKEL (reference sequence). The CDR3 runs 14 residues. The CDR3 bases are TGTGCCAGCAGCCTTAACAGGGGTTACTATGGCTACACCTTC. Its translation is CASSLNRGYYGYTF.

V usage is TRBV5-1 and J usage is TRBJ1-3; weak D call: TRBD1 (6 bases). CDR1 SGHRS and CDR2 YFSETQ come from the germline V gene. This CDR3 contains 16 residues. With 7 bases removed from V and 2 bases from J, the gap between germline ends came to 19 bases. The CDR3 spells CASEQGPSSAGNTIYF. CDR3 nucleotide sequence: TGCGCCAGCGAACAGGGTCCCTCTTCTGCTGGAAACACCATATATTTT.

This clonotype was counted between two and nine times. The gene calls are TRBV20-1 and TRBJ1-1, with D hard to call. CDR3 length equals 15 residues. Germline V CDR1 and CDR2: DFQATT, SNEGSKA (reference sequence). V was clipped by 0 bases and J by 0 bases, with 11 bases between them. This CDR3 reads CSARDLYRVNTEAFF. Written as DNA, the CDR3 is TGCAGTGCTAGAGATTTATACAGAGTGAACACTGAAGCTTTCTTT.

The CDR3 DNA reads TGTGCCAGCAGCTTGGAGGGGGTGAGCAATCAGCCCCAGCATTTT. This gives the protein CASSLEGVSNQPQHF. The rearrangement links TRBV5-8 to TRBJ1-5; TRBD1 is a possible D gene (6 bases). This CDR3 has 15 residues. Per the germline V gene, CDR1 is SGHTS and CDR2 is YDEGEE. V was shortened by 0 bases and J by 1 base, with 8 bases between the two germline ends.

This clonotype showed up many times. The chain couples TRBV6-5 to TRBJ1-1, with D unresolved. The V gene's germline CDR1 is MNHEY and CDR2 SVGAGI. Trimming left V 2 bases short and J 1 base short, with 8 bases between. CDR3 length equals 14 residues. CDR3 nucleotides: TGTGCCAGCAGTTACACCCCCGGGAACACTGAAGCTTTCTTT. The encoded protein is CASSYTPGNTEAFF.

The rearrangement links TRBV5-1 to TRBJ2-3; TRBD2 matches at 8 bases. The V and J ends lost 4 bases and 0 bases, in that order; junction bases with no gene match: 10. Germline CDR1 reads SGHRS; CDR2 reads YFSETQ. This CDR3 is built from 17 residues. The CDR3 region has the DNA TGCGCCAGCAGCCCACTATTCCGGGGGGGAAGCACAGATACGCAGTATTTT. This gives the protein CASSPLFRGGSTDTQYF.

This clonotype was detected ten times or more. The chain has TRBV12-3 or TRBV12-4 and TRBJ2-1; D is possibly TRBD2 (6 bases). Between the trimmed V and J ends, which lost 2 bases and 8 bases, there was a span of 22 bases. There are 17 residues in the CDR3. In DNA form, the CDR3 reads TGTGCCAGCAGTTTAAATGTAGCGGACCGCGGGGTATATGAGCAGTTCTTC. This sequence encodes CASSLNVADRGVYEQFF.

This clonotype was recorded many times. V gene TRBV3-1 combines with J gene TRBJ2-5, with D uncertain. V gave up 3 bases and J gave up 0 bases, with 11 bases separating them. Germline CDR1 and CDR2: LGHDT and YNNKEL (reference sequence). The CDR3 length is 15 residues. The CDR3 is CASSHRSGNQETQYF. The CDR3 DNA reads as TGTGCCAGCAGCCACCGTTCTGGAAACCAAGAGACCCAGTACTTC.

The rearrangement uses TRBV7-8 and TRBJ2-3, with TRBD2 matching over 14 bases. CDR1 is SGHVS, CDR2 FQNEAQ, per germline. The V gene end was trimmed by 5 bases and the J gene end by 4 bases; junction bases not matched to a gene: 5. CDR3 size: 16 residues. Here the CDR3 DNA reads TGTGCCAGCAGCCGACTAGCGGGAGGGCAATCAGATACGCAGTATTTT. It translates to CASSRLAGGQSDTQYF.

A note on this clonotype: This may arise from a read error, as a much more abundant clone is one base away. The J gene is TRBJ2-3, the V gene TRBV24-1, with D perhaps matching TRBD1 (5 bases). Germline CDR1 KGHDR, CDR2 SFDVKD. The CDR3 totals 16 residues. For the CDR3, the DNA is TGTGCCACCAGTGAAGGAACAGCCCCTAACACAGGTACGCAGTATTTT. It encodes CATSEGTAPNTGTQYF.

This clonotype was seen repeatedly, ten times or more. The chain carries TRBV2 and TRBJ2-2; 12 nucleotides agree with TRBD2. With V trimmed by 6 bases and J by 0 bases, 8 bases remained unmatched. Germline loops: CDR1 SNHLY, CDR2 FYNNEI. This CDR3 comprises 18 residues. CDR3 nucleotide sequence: TGTGCCAGCAGCGATACTAGCGGGAGGACCTCGAACACCGGGGAGCTGTTTTTT. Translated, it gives CASSDTSGRTSNTGELFF.

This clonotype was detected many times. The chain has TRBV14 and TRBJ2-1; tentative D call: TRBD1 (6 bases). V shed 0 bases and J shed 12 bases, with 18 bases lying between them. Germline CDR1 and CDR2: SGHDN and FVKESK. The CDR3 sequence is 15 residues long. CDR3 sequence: CASSQESAQGRGQFF. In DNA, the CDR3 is TGTGCCAGCAGCCAAGAATCCGCACAGGGTAGAGGGCAGTTCTTC.

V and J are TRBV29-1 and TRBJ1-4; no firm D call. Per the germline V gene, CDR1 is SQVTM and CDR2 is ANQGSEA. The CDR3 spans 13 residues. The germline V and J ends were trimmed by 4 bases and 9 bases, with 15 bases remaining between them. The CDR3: CSVAFREGKKLFF. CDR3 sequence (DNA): TGCAGCGTTGCATTTAGGGAGGGCAAAAAACTGTTTTTT. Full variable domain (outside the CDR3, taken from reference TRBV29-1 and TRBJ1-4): SAVISQKPSRDICQRGTSLTIQCQVDSQVTMMFWYRQQPGQSLTLIATANQGSEATYESGFVIDKFPISRPNLTFSTLTVSNMSPEDSSIYLCSVAFREGKKLFFGSGTQLSVL.

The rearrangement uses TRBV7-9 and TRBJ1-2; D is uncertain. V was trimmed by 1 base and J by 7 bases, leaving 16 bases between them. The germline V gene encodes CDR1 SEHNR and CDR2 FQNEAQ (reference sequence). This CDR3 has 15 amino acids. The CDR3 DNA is TGTGCCAGCAGCTTAGGCGGAGGCCAGGTTGGTGGCTACACCTTC. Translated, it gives CASSLGGGQVGGYTF.

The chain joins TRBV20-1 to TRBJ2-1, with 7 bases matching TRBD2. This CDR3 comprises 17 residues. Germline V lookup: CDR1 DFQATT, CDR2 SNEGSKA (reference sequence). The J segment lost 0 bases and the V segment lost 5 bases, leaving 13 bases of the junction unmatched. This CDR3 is CSAGGDGPFGSYNEQFF. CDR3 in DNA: TGCAGTGCTGGGGGGGATGGCCCTTTTGGCTCCTACAATGAGCAGTTCTTC.

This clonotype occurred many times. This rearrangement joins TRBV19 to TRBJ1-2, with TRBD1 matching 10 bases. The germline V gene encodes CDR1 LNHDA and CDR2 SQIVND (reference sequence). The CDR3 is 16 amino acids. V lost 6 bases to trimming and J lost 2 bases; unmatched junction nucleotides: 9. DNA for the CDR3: TGTGCCAGTAGCACCCAGAAGGGACAGGGGAACTATGGCTACACCTTC. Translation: CASSTQKGQGNYGYTF.

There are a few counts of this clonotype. The CDR3 sequence is CASSDQPPTYGYTF. The CDR3 DNA follows: TGTGCCAGCAGCGATCAGCCTCCGACTTATGGCTACACCTTC. The rearrangement joins TRBV13 to TRBJ1-2; unclear D gene. The germline CDR1 and CDR2 sequences are PRHDT and FYEKMQ (reference sequence). V was cut by 5 bases and J by 5 bases, with 15 bases left in between. The length of the CDR3 is 14 residues. Combining the CDR3 with reference TRBV13 and TRBJ1-2 gives the whole variable domain AAGVIQSPRHLIKEKRETATLKCYPIPRHDTVYWYQQGPGQDPQFLISFYEKMQSDKGSIPDRFSAQQFSDYHSELNMSSLELGDSALYFCASSDQPPTYGYTFGSGTRLTVV.

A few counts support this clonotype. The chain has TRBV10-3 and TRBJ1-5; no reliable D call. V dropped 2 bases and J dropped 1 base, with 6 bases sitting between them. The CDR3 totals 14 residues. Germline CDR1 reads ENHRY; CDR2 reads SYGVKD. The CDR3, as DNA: TGTGCCATCAGTGAGGAGAGAAGCAATCAGCCCCAGCATTTT. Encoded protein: CAISEERSNQPQHF.